This T cell receptor beta chain was sequenced for a study of Ad26.COV2.S vaccination and SARS-CoV-2 variants. In the study overall: Vaccine-arm donor from the placebo-controlled COV1001 Ad26.COV2.S trial. Intramuscular Ad26.COV2.S doses were given once or twice, 56 days apart. The study, taken as a whole, reports: Greater spike-specific TCR breadth was seen in vaccine recipients than in placebo recipients. The TCR-based breadth and depth measures might underestimate overall T cell responses.

CDR3 size: 14 residues. In germline, CDR1 is SGHRS, CDR2 YFSETQ. V lost 2 bases, J lost 3 bases, and 11 bases lay in between. On this clone itself: The antigen is unknown.

Sequencing used immunoSEQ multiplex PCR; TCRdb keeps in-frame clones, though not all of them. The table has some 250,000 clones, 70% to 90% seen once; the top ten hold roughly 10%. Regarding treatment: around 19 received Ad26.COV2.S at low or high dose, single or two shots; five or six received placebo; per-sample allocation not given. The samples date from day 63 after the first vaccine or placebo injection. The chain combines TRBV5-1 with TRBJ2-5; D assignment may be TRBD1 or TRBD2 (5 bases each). This TCR was recovered from a person between 18 and 59 years old who received the Ad26.COV2.S COVID-19 vaccine or a placebo. Source: peripheral blood, taken in a trial of Ad26.COV2.S vaccine versus placebo. The CDR3 nucleotides read TGCGCCAGCAGCTTCCGGGACGGGAAAGAGACCCAGTACTTC. It translates to CASSFRDGKETQYF.